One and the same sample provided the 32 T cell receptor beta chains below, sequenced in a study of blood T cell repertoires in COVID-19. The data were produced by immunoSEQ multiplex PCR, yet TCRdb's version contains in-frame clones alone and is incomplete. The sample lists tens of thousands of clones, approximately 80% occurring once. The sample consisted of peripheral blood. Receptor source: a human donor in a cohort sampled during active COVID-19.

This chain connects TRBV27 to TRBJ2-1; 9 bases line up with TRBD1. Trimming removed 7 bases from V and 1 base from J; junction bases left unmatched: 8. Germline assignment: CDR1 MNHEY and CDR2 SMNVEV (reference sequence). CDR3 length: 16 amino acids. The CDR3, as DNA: TGTGCCAGCATCCACACCGGGACAGGGTCCTACAATGAGCAGTTCTTC. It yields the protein CASIHTGTGSYNEQFF.

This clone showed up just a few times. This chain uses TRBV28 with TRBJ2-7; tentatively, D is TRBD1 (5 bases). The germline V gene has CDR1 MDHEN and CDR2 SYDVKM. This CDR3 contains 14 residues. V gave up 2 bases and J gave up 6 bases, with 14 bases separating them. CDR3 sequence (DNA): TGTGCCAGCAGTTTAAGCCCCGATAGGGGCGAGCAGTACTTC. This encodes CASSLSPDRGEQYF.

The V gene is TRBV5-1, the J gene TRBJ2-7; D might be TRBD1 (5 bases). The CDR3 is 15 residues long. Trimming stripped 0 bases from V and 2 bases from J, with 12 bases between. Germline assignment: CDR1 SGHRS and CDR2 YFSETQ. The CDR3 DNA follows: TGCGCCAGCAGCTTGGGGCATGCAGGGACCTACGAGCAGTACTTC. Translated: CASSLGHAGTYEQYF.

In DNA, the CDR3 is TGTGCCAGCAGCTTAGGATCGGGGAGGGTTCGCGGAAACATTCAGTACTTC. Its translation is CASSLGSGRVRGNIQYF. The chain links TRBV7-2 to TRBJ2-4, with TRBD2 matching over 7 bases. Germline V CDR1 and CDR2: SGHTA, FQGNSA. The junction had 12 bases not matched to a gene; V was cut back by 1 base and J by 6 bases. The CDR3 covers 17 residues.

Here the CDR3 reads CASRPGQGYYEQYF. CDR3 DNA: TGTGCCAGCAGACCTGGACAGGGGTACTACGAGCAGTACTTC. The V gene is TRBV6-6, the J gene TRBJ2-7; 9 bases map to TRBD1. Losses at the gene ends were 6 bases for V and 3 bases for J; bases not matched to a gene: 6. Germline CDR1 MNHNY, CDR2 SVGAGI (reference sequence). The CDR3 runs to 14 residues.

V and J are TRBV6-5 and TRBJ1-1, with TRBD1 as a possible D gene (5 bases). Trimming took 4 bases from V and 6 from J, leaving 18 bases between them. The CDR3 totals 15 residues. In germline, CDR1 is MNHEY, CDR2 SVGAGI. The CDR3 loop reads CASSFGRRGGPEAFF. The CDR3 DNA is TGTGCCAGCAGTTTCGGTAGGAGGGGAGGGCCTGAAGCTTTCTTT.

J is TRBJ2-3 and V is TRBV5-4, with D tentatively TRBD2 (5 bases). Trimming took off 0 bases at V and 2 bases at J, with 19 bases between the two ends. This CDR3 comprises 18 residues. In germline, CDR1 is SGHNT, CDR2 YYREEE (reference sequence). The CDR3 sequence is CASSLDPRGGILTDTQYF. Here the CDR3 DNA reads TGTGCCAGCAGCTTGGACCCTCGGGGTGGGATCCTCACAGATACGCAGTATTTT.

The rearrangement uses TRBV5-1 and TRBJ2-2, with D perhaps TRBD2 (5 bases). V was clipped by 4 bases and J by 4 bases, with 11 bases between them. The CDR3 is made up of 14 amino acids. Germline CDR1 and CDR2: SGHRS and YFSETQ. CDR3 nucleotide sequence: TGCGCCAGCAGCCTCGGGGTGGCCACCGGGGAGCTGTTTTTT. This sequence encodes CASSLGVATGELFF.

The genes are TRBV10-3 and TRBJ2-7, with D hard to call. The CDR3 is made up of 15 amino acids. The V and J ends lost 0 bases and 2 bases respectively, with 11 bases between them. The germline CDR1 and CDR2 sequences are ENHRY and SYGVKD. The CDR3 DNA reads TGTGCCATCAGTGAGTCGCTCAGATTCACCTACGAGCAGTACTTC. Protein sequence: CAISESLRFTYEQYF.

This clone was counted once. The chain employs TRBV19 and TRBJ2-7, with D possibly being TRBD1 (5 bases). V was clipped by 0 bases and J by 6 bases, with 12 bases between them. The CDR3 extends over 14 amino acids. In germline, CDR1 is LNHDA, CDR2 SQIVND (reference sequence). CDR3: CASSIDYKGLEQYF. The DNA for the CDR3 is TGTGCCAGTAGTATAGACTATAAGGGGCTCGAGCAGTACTTC.

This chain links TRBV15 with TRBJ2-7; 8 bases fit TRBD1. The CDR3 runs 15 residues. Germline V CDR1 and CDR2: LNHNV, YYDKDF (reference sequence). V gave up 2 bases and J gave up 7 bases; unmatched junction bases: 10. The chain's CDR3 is CATSRSKAGGSEQYF. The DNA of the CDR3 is TGTGCCACCAGCAGATCCAAGGCAGGGGGCTCTGAGCAGTACTTC.

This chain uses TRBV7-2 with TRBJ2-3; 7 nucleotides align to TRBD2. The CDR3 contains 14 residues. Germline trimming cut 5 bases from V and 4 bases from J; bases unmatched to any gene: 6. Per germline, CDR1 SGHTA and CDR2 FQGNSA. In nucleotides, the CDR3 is TGTGCCAGCAGCCCGGGGAGGGTATCAGATACGCAGTATTTT. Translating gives CASSPGRVSDTQYF.

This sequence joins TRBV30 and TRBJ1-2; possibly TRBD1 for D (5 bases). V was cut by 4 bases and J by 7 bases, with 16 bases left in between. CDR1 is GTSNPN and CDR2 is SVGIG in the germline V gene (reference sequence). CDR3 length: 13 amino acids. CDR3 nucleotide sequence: TGTGCCTGGACTCCCACCGGCAGGGTTGGCTACACCTTC. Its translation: CAWTPTGRVGYTF. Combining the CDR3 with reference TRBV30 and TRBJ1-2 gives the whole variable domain SQTIHQWPATLVQPVGSPLSLECTVEGTSNPNLYWYRQAAGRGLQLLFYSVGIGQISSEVPQNLSASRPQDRQFILSSKKLLLSDSGFYLCAWTPTGRVGYTFGSGTRLTVV.

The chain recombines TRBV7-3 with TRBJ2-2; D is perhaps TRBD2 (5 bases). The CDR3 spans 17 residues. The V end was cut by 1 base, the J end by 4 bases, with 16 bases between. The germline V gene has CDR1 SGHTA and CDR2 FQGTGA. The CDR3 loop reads CASSLSEGRRRTGELFF. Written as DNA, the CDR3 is TGTGCCAGCAGCTTAAGTGAGGGCAGGCGCCGCACCGGGGAGCTGTTTTTT.

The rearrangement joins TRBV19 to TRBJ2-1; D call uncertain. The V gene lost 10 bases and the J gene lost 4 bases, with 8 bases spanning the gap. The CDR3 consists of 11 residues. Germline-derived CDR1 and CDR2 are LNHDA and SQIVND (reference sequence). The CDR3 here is CATTVYNEQFF. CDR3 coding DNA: TGTGCCACAACGGTTTACAATGAGCAGTTCTTC.

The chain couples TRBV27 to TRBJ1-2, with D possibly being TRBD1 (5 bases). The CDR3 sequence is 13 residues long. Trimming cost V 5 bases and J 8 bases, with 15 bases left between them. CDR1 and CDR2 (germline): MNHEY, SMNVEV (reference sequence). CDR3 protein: CASSDPGGVGYTF. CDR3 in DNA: TGTGCCAGCAGTGATCCGGGGGGGGTCGGCTACACCTTC.

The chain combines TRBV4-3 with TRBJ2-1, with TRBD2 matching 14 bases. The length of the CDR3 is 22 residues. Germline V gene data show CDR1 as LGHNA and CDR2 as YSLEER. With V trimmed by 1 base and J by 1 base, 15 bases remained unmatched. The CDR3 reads CASSQGSSGLAGVMGSYNEQFF. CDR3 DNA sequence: TGCGCCAGCAGCCAAGGGTCGTCGGGACTAGCGGGAGTTATGGGATCCTACAATGAGCAGTTCTTC.

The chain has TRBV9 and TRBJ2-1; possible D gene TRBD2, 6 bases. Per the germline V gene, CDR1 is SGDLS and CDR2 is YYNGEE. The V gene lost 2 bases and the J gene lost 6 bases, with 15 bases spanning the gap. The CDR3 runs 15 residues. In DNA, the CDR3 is TGTGCCAGCAGCGTTTATGGCGGGACTTCCAATGAGCAGTTCTTC. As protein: CASSVYGGTSNEQFF.

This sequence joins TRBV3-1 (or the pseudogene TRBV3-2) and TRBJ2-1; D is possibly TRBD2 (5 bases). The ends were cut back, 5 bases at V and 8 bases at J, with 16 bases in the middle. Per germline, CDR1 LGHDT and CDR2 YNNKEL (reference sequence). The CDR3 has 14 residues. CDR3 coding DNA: TGTGCCAGCAGCTCTAAGGGCTGGGGAGATGAGCAGTTCTTC. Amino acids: CASSSKGWGDEQFF.

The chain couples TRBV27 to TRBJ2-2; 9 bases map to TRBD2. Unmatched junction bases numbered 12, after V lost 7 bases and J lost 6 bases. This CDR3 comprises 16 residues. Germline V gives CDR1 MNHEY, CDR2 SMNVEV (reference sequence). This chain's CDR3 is CASKGDLAGVSGELFF. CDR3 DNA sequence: TGTGCCAGCAAGGGCGACTTAGCGGGAGTCTCCGGGGAGCTGTTTTTT.

This CDR3 is CAISESVAEGQDEQYF. The CDR3 nucleotides read TGTGCCATCAGTGAGTCGGTAGCAGAGGGCCAGGACGAGCAGTACTTC. The rearrangement uses TRBV10-3 and TRBJ2-7; the D gene is possibly TRBD2 (5 bases). The germline V and J ends were trimmed by 0 bases and 5 bases, with 17 bases remaining between them. This CDR3 has 16 residues. Germline V gives CDR1 ENHRY, CDR2 SYGVKD.

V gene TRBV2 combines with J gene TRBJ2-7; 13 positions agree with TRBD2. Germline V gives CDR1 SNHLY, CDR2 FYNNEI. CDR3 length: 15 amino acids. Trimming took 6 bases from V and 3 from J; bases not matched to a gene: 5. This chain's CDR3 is CASRGRLAGGYEQYF. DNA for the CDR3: TGTGCCAGCAGGGGCAGACTAGCGGGAGGCTACGAGCAGTACTTC. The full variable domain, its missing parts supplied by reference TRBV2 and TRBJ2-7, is EPEVTQTPSHQVTQMGQEVILRCVPISNHLYFYWYRQILGQKVEFLVSFYNNEISEKSEIFDDQFSVERPDGSNFTLKIRSTKLEDSAMYFCASRGRLAGGYEQYFGPGTRLTVT.

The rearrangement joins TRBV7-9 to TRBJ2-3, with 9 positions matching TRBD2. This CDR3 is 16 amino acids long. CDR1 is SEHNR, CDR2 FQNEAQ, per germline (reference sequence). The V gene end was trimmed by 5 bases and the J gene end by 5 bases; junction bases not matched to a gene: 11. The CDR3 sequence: CASSHGIAGAKDTQYF. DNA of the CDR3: TGTGCCAGCAGCCACGGAATAGCGGGAGCCAAAGATACGCAGTATTTT.

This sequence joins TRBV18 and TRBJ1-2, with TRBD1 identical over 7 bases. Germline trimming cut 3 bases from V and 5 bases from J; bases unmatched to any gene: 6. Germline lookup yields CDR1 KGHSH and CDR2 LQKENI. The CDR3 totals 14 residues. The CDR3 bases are TGTGCCAGCTCACCTCGGGACAGCTTTTATGGCTACACCTTC. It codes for CASSPRDSFYGYTF.

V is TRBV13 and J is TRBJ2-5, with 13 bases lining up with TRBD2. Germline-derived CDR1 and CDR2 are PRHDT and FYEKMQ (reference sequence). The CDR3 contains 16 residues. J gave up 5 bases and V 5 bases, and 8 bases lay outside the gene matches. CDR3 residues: CASSTRTSGRAETQYF. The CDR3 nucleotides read TGTGCCAGCAGCACACGGACTAGCGGGAGAGCGGAGACCCAGTACTTC.

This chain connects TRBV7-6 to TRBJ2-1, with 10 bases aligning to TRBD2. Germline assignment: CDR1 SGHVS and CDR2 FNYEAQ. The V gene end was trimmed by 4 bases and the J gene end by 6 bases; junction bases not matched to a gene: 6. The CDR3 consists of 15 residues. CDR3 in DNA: TGTGCCAGCAGCTCGGTCAGCGGGAGGGCCAATGAGCAGTTCTTC. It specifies CASSSVSGRANEQFF. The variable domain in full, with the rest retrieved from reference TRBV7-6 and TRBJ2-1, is GAGVSQSPRYKVTKRGQDVALRCDPISGHVSLYWYRQALGQGPEFLTYFNYEAQQDKSGLPNDRFSAERPEGSISTLTIQRTEQRDSAMYRCASSSVSGRANEQFFGPGTRLTVL.

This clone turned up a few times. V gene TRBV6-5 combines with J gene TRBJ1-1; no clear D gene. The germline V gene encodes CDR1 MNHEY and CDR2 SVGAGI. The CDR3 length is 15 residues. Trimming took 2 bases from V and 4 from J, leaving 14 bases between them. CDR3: CASSYTDIDFTEAFF. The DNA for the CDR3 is TGTGCCAGCAGTTACACCGATATAGACTTCACTGAAGCTTTCTTT.

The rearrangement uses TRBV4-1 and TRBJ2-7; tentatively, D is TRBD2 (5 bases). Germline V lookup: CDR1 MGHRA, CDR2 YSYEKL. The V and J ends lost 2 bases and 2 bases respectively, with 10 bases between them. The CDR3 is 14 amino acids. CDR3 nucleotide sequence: TGCGCCAGCAGCCAAACGTGGGGAGCCTACGAGCAGTACTTC. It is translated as CASSQTWGAYEQYF.

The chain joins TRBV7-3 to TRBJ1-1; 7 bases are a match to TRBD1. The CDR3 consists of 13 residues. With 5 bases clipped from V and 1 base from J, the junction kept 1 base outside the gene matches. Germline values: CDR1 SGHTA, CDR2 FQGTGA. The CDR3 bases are TGTGCCAGCAGCCCAGGGGGGAACACTGAAGCTTTCTTT. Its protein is CASSPGGNTEAFF.

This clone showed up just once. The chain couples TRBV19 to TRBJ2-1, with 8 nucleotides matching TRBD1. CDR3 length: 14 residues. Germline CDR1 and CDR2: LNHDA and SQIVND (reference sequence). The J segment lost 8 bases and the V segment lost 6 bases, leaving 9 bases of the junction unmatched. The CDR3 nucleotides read TGTGCCAGTAGCCAGGGGGCCGCGTGGGATGAGCAGTTCTTC. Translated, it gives CASSQGAAWDEQFF. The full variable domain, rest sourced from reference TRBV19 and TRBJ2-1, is DGGITQSPKYLFRKEGQNVTLSCEQNLNHDAMYWYRQDPGQGLRLIYYSQIVNDFQKGDIAEGYSVSREKKESFPLTVTSAQKNPTAFYLCASSQGAAWDEQFFGPGTRLTVL.

CDR3 residues: CASSLFTDRVGNSPLHF. The CDR3 DNA is TGTGCCAGCAGTTTATTCACGGACAGGGTAGGAAATTCACCCCTCCACTTT. This chain connects TRBV28 to TRBJ1-6; 8 bases are a match to TRBD1. Germline trimming cut 1 base from V and 7 bases from J; bases unmatched to any gene: 9. Germline V CDR1 and CDR2: MDHEN, SYDVKM. The CDR3 is 17 residues long.

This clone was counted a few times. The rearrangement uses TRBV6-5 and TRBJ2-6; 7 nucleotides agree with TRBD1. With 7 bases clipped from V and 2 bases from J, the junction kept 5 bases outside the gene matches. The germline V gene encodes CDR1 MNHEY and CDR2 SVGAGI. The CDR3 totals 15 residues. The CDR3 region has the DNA TGTGCCAGCACTCCGACAGGGCCTGGGGCCAACGTCCTGACTTTC. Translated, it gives CASTPTGPGANVLTF.